This T cell receptor beta chain was retrieved from a study of T cells in Graves' hyperthyroidism and ophthalmopathy (dated by TCRdb to the late 2010s). In the study overall: Peripheral blood was collected at initial diagnosis, before any treatment. To identify TCR V-J signatures that set the groups apart, the researchers used a discovery cohort of 90 to 100 patients, made up of under 45 with Graves' ophthalmopathy and some 56 with stable Graves' hyperthyroidism. Prospective prediction of ophthalmopathy was tested in an independent validation cohort of 18 to 20 hyperthyroidism patients and 17 patients who later progressed to ophthalmopathy. For training and testing, the 100 patients in the discovery cohort were randomly divided in a 7:3 ratio. Thyroid tissue and blood T-cell repertoires from more than five Graves' hyperthyroidism patients were also compared in the study. Once sampling was done, hyperthyroidism patients were given methimazole at a starting dose of 30 mg daily, whereas ophthalmopathy patients were given high-dose intravenous methylprednisolone. According to the paper, TCR Vbeta CDR3 sequencing was carried out on 120 to 150 peripheral blood samples, which came from 40 to 45 ophthalmopathy, 70 to 80 hyperthyroidism and approximately 17 progressor patients. The investigation overall reported the following: A 13 V-J signature model separated ophthalmopathy from stable hyperthyroidism, with 87.88% sensitivity and 81% to 83% specificity in cross-validation and 80%/75% in testing. Blood samples also contained most of the expanded thyroid clonotypes (frequency above 0.001), which suggests that blood repertoires may reflect thyroid immune responses. In validation, the model predicted progression to ophthalmopathy a median of 6.5 months before onset, with roughly 71% sensitivity and roughly 77% specificity. No statistical method was used to set the sample size in advance, and investigators knew the group allocation.

Stable Graves' hyperthyroidism was defined as the absence of progression to ophthalmopathy over 18 months of follow-up. Hyperthyroidism patients were newly diagnosed, with disease duration under 2 months, and aged 18 to 65 years. The study excluded patients with uncontrolled infections, other autoimmune diseases, pregnancy or lactation. Diagnoses were based on clinical symptoms, serum thyroxine and TRAb, thyroid ultrasound and orbital computed tomography. PBMCs were isolated from about 9.1 ml of fresh peripheral blood by Ficoll-Paque density gradient centrifugation. Trizol reagent was used to extract total RNA, and RNA quality was then checked on an Agilent 2100 Bioanalyzer. The CDR3 goes from the cysteine to the phenylalanine over 14 residues. The retained sequence is limited to the CDR3, 42 bases, with the frame set at the first base. CDR1 and CDR2, per the germline V gene, are MGHRA and YSYEKL. V is trimmed back by 8 bases and J by 6 bases, and the junction contains 12 bases that no gene match accounts for.

This clonotype was counted ten times or more. Its antigen remains unidentified. No base quality values were provided; no much bigger clone lies one nucleotide off. The TCR beta CDR3 regions were amplified from the RNA transcripts. The first round of RT-PCR for the TCR CDR3 was performed with the HTBI primer set and the Qiagen OneStep RT-PCR kit. Libraries were constructed in a second round of multiplex PCR, after which size selection and purification were carried out. The libraries were sequenced on an Illumina HiSeq2000 using paired-end 100 bp reads. In the original analysis: SOAPnuke was used to process the raw data, throwing out any read that contained adapters or uncalled bases, had a mean Phred below 15, or lacked an exact constant-primer or identifier match. High-quality paired reads were merged using COPE v1.2.5, and each unique nucleotide sequence was defined as a clonotype. Clonotypes were aligned to IMGT TRBV, TRBD and TRBJ reference segments using MiTCR v1.1. The analysis was restricted to V-J combinations with a frequency above 0.0001, which together covered 99.2% of the repertoires. The TCS score was defined as the ratio of F50 (clonal expansion) to E x V (chaos), calculated using BLOSUM62-based TCRdist between CDR3 peptides within each V-J. Welch's t-statistics and random forest reduced roughly 540 V-J features to 10 to 15, which were used in a naive Bayes classifier (R e1071). TCRdb cleaned the public reads at Q25 with fastp, built clones with MiXCR and kept in-frame beta chains. Rows are unified per CDR3 protein, each entry keeping the most common DNA and genes. The V and J calls were determined by TCRdb, not by the authors. Present in this sample are roughly 180,000 distinct CDR3 sequences, about 15% of which were seen just once. Around 29% of the sample lies in the top ten.

This sequence was found in a woman aged 45-65 years with Graves' hyperthyroidism. The chain links TRBV4-1 with TRBJ2-7, with 8 bases aligning to TRBD2. Input material: blood. CDR3 sequence: CASSSGTRGREQYF. Read as DNA, the sequence is TGCGCCAGCTCATCCGGGACTAGAGGCCGCGAGCAGTACTTC.